The 17 T cell receptor beta chains below were found in one sample sequenced in a study of blood T cell repertoires in COVID-19. Here immunoSEQ multiplex PCR was the method, and the copy in TCRdb shows in-frame clones only, minus some. The table records approximately 250,000 clones, 70% to 90% of them present only once. Sequencing input: peripheral blood. These TCRs come from a man aged 40-49 years with acute or convalescent COVID-19.

The CDR3 bases are TGCGCCAGCAGCTTGGCCCAGGCAGGAACCTATGGCTACACCTTC. Translation gives CASSLAQAGTYGYTF. This chain connects TRBV5-1 to TRBJ1-2; D uncertain. In germline, CDR1 is SGHRS, CDR2 YFSETQ. Trimming removed 0 bases from V and 4 bases from J, with 13 bases in between. The CDR3 spans 15 residues. Supplemented by reference TRBV5-1 and TRBJ1-2, the full variable domain reads KAGVTQTPRYLIKTRGQQVTLSCSPISGHRSVSWYQQTPGQGLQFLFEYFSETQRNKGNFPGRFSGRQFSNSRSEMNVSTLELGDSALYLCASSLAQAGTYGYTFGSGTRLTVV.

This chain connects TRBV5-6 to TRBJ2-2; a weak D match, TRBD1 (7 bases). The germline gives CDR1 SGHDT, CDR2 YYEEEE. The V end was cut by 4 bases, the J end by 3 bases, with 13 bases between. The CDR3 is 15 residues long. DNA of the CDR3: TGTGCCAGCAGCCTGCGGGGACAGTACACCGGGGAGCTGTTTTTT. Its protein product is CASSLRGQYTGELFF.

The V call is TRBV28, the J call TRBJ1-1; 9 positions agree with TRBD1. Trimming removed 7 bases from V and 1 base from J; junction bases left unmatched: 4. This CDR3 comprises 14 residues. Germline V gene lookup returns CDR1 MDHEN and CDR2 SYDVKM. As DNA, the CDR3 is TGTGCCAGCACCCGGGACAGGGCGAACACTGAAGCTTTCTTT. Its translation: CASTRDRANTEAFF.

This rearrangement joins TRBV19 to TRBJ1-2; D ambiguous. There are 14 residues in the CDR3. V was trimmed by 2 bases and J by 3 bases, leaving 10 bases between them. The germline V gene has CDR1 LNHDA and CDR2 SQIVND (reference sequence). CDR3 amino acids: CASSISVSDYGYTF. As DNA, the CDR3 is TGTGCCAGTAGTATAAGCGTATCTGACTATGGCTACACCTTC.

CDR3 loop: CASSQDLGGFSTEQYF. CDR3 DNA sequence: TGTGCCAGCAGCCAAGATCTGGGGGGATTTTCGACTGAGCAGTACTTC. The J gene is TRBJ2-7, the V gene TRBV4-2; possibly TRBD2 for D (6 bases). Deletions cut 0 bases from V and 7 bases from J, with 19 bases between. The germline gives CDR1 LGHNA, CDR2 YNFKEQ. CDR3 length: 16 residues.

The chain uses TRBV6-2 or TRBV6-3 and TRBJ2-2, with a weak D call TRBD2 (5 bases). Trimming pared 5 bases from V and 6 bases from J, leaving 7 bases between. Germline V lookup: CDR1 MNHEY, CDR2 SVGEGT. The CDR3 has 12 residues. The CDR3: CASSRGPGELFF. DNA for the CDR3: TGTGCCAGCAGTCGAGGGCCCGGGGAGCTGTTTTTT.

This clone was counted a few times. CDR3 protein: CASSYRVQGDSPLHF. CDR3 bases: TGTGCCAGCAGTTACCGGGTCCAAGGAGATTCACCCCTCCACTTT. The chain is built from TRBV28 and TRBJ1-6; D remains unclear. This CDR3 comprises 15 residues. Trimming took off 4 bases at V and 8 bases at J, with 15 bases between the two ends. The V gene's germline CDR1 is MDHEN and CDR2 SYDVKM.

The chain employs TRBV2 and TRBJ1-2; possible D gene TRBD1, 5 bases. The CDR3 contains 12 residues. V was cut by 7 bases and J by 7 bases, with 13 bases left in between. Germline CDR1 SNHLY, CDR2 FYNNEI. CDR3 nucleotides: TGTGCCAGCACCGTGGGGGGTTTTGGCTACACCTTC. Residues: CASTVGGFGYTF.

The chain is built from TRBV6-6 and TRBJ1-5; perhaps TRBD1 as D (5 bases). V gave up 1 base and J gave up 4 bases, with 14 bases separating them. Germline V gene data show CDR1 as MNHNY and CDR2 as SVGAGI (reference sequence). The CDR3 length is 16 residues. The DNA of the CDR3 is TGTGCCAGCAGTTACTTAAGCGGGGGGAATAATCAGCCCCAGCATTTT. It is translated as CASSYLSGGNNQPQHF.

The V call is TRBV12-3 or TRBV12-4, the J call TRBJ2-1; no reliable D call. Trimming cost V 6 bases and J 9 bases, with 9 bases left between them. This CDR3 spans 11 amino acids. CDR3 sequence: CASSPEVEQFF. CDR3 nucleotides: TGTGCCAGCAGCCCCGAGGTTGAGCAGTTCTTC.

The chain uses TRBV5-5 and TRBJ2-7; D is perhaps TRBD1 (6 bases). Germline values: CDR1 SGHKS, CDR2 YYEKEE (reference sequence). V was pared by 0 bases and J by 5 bases, with 6 bases between. The CDR3 is 12 residues long. The CDR3 here is CASSLAGDEQYF. CDR3 DNA sequence: TGTGCCAGCAGCTTGGCAGGGGACGAGCAGTACTTC.

The chain employs TRBV19 and TRBJ1-4; no definite D call. The CDR3 runs 16 residues. Trimming shortened V by 2 bases and J by 0 bases, and 10 bases separated the two germline ends. Germline V gene lookup returns CDR1 LNHDA and CDR2 SQIVND (reference sequence). The CDR3 nucleotides read TGTGCCAGTAGTATAAGCGGGATTGCAACTAATGAAAAACTGTTTTTT. Translated: CASSISGIATNEKLFF.

The V call is TRBV4-3, the J call TRBJ2-7, with 9 bases fitting TRBD1. Germline V gene lookup returns CDR1 LGHNA and CDR2 YSLEER. Trimming removed 2 bases from V and 4 bases from J; junction bases left unmatched: 6. The CDR3 is 15 amino acids. The CDR3 DNA reads TGCGCCAGCAGCCAAAGGGCGACAGGGGGGTACGAGCAGTACTTC. Protein sequence: CASSQRATGGYEQYF.

The chain uses TRBV2 and TRBJ1-5; 9 nucleotides align to TRBD1. The V gene end was trimmed by 5 bases and the J gene end by 6 bases; junction bases not matched to a gene: 8. Germline CDR1 reads SNHLY; CDR2 reads FYNNEI. This CDR3 is 15 amino acids long. The CDR3 spells CASSSGQGKGQPQHF. In nucleotides, the CDR3 is TGTGCCAGCAGTTCGGGACAGGGTAAAGGTCAGCCCCAGCATTTT.

This rearrangement joins TRBV28 to TRBJ2-3, with 13 bases that match TRBD2. Germline V CDR1 and CDR2: MDHEN, SYDVKM. J lost 6 bases, V lost 8 bases, and 11 bases had no gene match. This CDR3 comprises 16 residues. The chain's CDR3 is CASATTSGGAPDTQYF. In DNA, the CDR3 is TGTGCCAGCGCCACAACTAGCGGGGGGGCCCCGGATACGCAGTATTTT.

The count of this clone is one. The J gene is TRBJ1-1, the V gene TRBV6-5, with TRBD1 identical over 9 bases. After removal of 6 bases from V and 3 bases from J, the junction contained 5 bases not matched to a gene. The germline V gene has CDR1 MNHEY and CDR2 SVGAGI. The CDR3 consists of 14 residues. CDR3 nucleotides: TGTGCCAGCAGCCTCGGGACAGGGTACACTGAAGCTTTCTTT. This gives the protein CASSLGTGYTEAFF.

This clone showed up just a few times. Other nucleotide sequences from this sample produce the same CDR3. The chain joins TRBV7-9 to TRBJ1-1, with no clear D. The CDR3 extends over 13 amino acids. Germline CDR1 is SEHNR and CDR2 is FQNEAQ (reference sequence). The V end was cut by 1 base, the J end by 0 bases, with 3 bases between. The CDR3 DNA reads as TGTGCCAGCAGCTTAGACATGAACACTGAAGCTTTCTTT. It translates to CASSLDMNTEAFF.